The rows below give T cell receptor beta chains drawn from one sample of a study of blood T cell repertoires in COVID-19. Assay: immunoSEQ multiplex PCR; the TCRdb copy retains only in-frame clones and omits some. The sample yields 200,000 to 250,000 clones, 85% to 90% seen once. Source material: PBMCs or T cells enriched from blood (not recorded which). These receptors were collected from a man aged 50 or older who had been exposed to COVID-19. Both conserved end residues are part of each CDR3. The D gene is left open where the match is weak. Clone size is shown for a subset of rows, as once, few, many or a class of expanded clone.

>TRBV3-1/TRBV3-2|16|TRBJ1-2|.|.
CASSQEWGGRNYGYTF
TGTGCCAGCAGCCAAGAGTGGGGGGGTCGTAACTATGGCTACACCTTC
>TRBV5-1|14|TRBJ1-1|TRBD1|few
CASSPQQGESEAFF
TGCGCCAGCAGCCCACAACAGGGGGAGTCTGAAGCTTTCTTT
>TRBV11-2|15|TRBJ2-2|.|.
CASSPDPVLTGELFF
TGTGCCAGCAGCCCTGATCCGGTATTGACCGGGGAGCTGTTTTTT
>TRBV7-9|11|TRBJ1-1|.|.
CASSLLWAPFF
TGTGCCAGCAGCTTGTTATGGGCCCCTTTCTTT
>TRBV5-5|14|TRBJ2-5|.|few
CASSKAGTQETQYF
TGTGCCAGCAGCAAAGCCGGGACACAAGAGACCCAGTACTTC
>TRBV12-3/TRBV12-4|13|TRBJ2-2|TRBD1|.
CASSRQGTGELFF
TGTGCCAGCAGTCGACAGGGGACCGGGGAGCTGTTTTTT
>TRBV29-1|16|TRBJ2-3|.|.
CSVEGAGLLGTDTQYF
TGCAGCGTTGAGGGGGCCGGACTCTTGGGCACAGATACGCAGTATTTT
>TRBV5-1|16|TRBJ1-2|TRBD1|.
CASSQLGQGVGYGYTF
TGCGCCAGCAGTCAACTGGGACAGGGGGTGGGCTATGGCTACACCTTC
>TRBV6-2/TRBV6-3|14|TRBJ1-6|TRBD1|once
CASSFRDSPSPLHF
TGTGCCAGCAGTTTCCGGGACAGTCCTTCACCCCTCCACTTT
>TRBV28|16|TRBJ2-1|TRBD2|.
CASSSGAGGPYNEQFF
TGTGCCAGCAGTTCAGGAGCGGGGGGCCCGTACAATGAGCAGTTCTTC